Shown below are 25 T cell receptor beta chains from a single sample sequenced in a study of cytomegalovirus exposure and HLA in healthy donors. PCR was performed using 60 Vbeta and 13 Jbeta primers. Measured with immunoSEQ multiplex PCR; TCRdb has only the in-frame clones, and not every one. The repertoire holds 100,000 or so clones, with roughly 80% as singletons. The sequencing input was PBMCs. The receptors here all came from a man aged 30-40 years in good health and CMV-seropositive.

Note on this clone: The identical CDR3 is also encoded by other nucleotide sequences in the sample. The genes are TRBV4-1 and TRBJ1-4; 7 bases are a match to TRBD1. Trimming at V came to 0 bases and at J to 8 bases, leaving 6 bases not matched to a gene. In germline, CDR1 is MGHRA, CDR2 YSYEKL. The CDR3 is 15 amino acids. Here the CDR3 reads CASSQDRGRGEKLFF. The DNA of the CDR3 is TGCGCCAGCAGCCAAGACAGGGGGAGAGGGGAAAAACTGTTTTTT.

V is TRBV9 and J is TRBJ1-2; no definite D call. Germline CDR1 and CDR2: SGDLS and YYNGEE. Trimming cost V 0 bases and J 4 bases, with 10 bases left between them. This CDR3 is built from 14 residues. The CDR3, as DNA: TGTGCCAGCAGCGTAGATGCAGCGAGCTATGGCTACACCTTC. Its protein product is CASSVDAASYGYTF.

The sample holds a few counts of this clone. The V and J genes are TRBV5-1 and TRBJ2-7; D ambiguous. This CDR3 has 12 amino acids. Trimming cost V 0 bases and J 1 base, with 2 bases left between them. Germline V lookup: CDR1 SGHRS, CDR2 YFSETQ. The CDR3 reads CASSLASYEQYF. CDR3 bases: TGCGCCAGCAGCTTGGCTTCCTACGAGCAGTACTTC.

The chain uses TRBV2 and TRBJ2-7, with 7 bases matching TRBD2. With V trimmed by 0 bases and J by 2 bases, 4 bases remained unmatched. From germline, CDR1 is SNHLY and CDR2 FYNNEI. The CDR3 totals 15 residues. CDR3 in amino acids: CASSEALGTTYEQYF. The CDR3 DNA reads TGTGCCAGCAGTGAAGCGCTTGGGACTACCTACGAGCAGTACTTC.

The chain combines TRBV4-3 with TRBJ1-2; a weak D match, TRBD1 (5 bases). CDR3 length equals 15 residues. V was clipped by 4 bases and J by 3 bases, with 15 bases between them. Germline CDR1 is LGHNA and CDR2 is YSLEER. The CDR3 DNA reads TGCGCCAGCAGCCCACAATTCCAGGGTGACTATGGCTACACCTTC. Encoded protein: CASSPQFQGDYGYTF.

The V and J genes are TRBV2 and TRBJ1-6, with 7 bases aligning to TRBD1. CDR1 and CDR2 from the germline V gene are SNHLY and FYNNEI. The CDR3 is 16 amino acids. J gave up 0 bases and V 4 bases, and 3 bases lay outside the gene matches. The CDR3 sequence: CASSGGDSSYNSPLHF. The CDR3 region has the DNA TGTGCCAGCAGTGGAGGGGACAGCTCCTATAATTCACCCCTCCACTTT.

The chain carries TRBV13 and TRBJ2-7; 9 bases map to TRBD1. The V gene end was trimmed by 4 bases and the J gene end by 3 bases; junction bases not matched to a gene: 19. In germline, CDR1 is PRHDT, CDR2 FYEKMQ (reference sequence). The CDR3 runs 19 residues. CDR3 coding DNA: TGTGCCAGCAGCTATTCCCGGGACAGGGCCCTATTGAGTAACTACGAGCAGTACTTC. It is translated as CASSYSRDRALLSNYEQYF.

The CDR3 sequence: CALRRGVQETQYF. The DNA of the CDR3 is TGTGCCTTGAGGCGGGGGGTCCAAGAGACCCAGTACTTC. V usage is TRBV2 and J usage is TRBJ2-5; 8 nucleotides line up with TRBD2. V gave up 11 bases and J gave up 1 base; unmatched junction bases: 6. This CDR3 spans 13 amino acids. CDR1 is SNHLY, CDR2 FYNNEI, per germline.

The rearrangement uses TRBV27 and TRBJ2-4; D not certain. V was shortened by 6 bases and J by 0 bases, with 6 bases between the two germline ends. The CDR3 length is 13 residues. Germline V lookup: CDR1 MNHEY, CDR2 SMNVEV (reference sequence). The CDR3 DNA is TGTGCCAGCAGCGCTATAGCCAAAAACATTCAGTACTTC. It is translated as CASSAIAKNIQYF.

The chain couples TRBV2 to TRBJ1-2; 10 nucleotides agree with TRBD1. This CDR3 has 15 amino acids. With 2 bases clipped from V and 9 bases from J, the junction kept 9 bases outside the gene matches. Germline V lookup: CDR1 SNHLY, CDR2 FYNNEI. The CDR3: CASSERFGTGVSYTF. The CDR3 region has the DNA TGTGCCAGCAGTGAAAGGTTTGGGACAGGGGTTAGCTACACCTTC.

The table lists this clone with a count of one. V is TRBV11-2 and J is TRBJ2-1; 8 positions agree with TRBD2. CDR1 is SGHAT, CDR2 FQNNGV, per germline. The CDR3 covers 16 residues. The junction had 8 bases not matched to a gene; V was cut back by 1 base and J by 6 bases. DNA of the CDR3: TGTGCCAGCAGCTTAGCTCCGGGACTAGGAGGCAATGAGCAGTTCTTC. Protein product: CASSLAPGLGGNEQFF.

This clone was picked up a small number of times. This chain uses TRBV4-1 with TRBJ2-3, with TRBD1 identical over 10 bases. The germline gives CDR1 MGHRA, CDR2 YSYEKL. V gave up 4 bases and J gave up 0 bases; unmatched junction bases: 4. The CDR3 covers 16 residues. The CDR3 coding sequence is TGCGCCAGCAGCCCGAGGACAGGGGGAAGCACAGATACGCAGTATTTT. Translation: CASSPRTGGSTDTQYF.

With regard to this clone: One end of the junction is discordant with germline, which a read error may explain. The V gene is TRBV2, the J gene TRBJ1-5; D is uncertain. Germline CDR1 reads SNHLY; CDR2 reads FYNNEI. This CDR3 has 13 amino acids. The CDR3 DNA reads as TGTGCCAGCAGTGAAGAGTACAATCAGCGCCAGCATTTT. Protein sequence: CASSEEYNQRQHF.

The chain couples TRBV10-3 to TRBJ1-1; no definite D call. Germline V gene lookup returns CDR1 ENHRY and CDR2 SYGVKD. V lost 3 bases and J 2 bases, leaving 7 bases between the germline ends. The CDR3 covers 13 residues. CDR3 nucleotides: TGTGCCATCAGTGACAGGCGCAACACTGAAGCTTTCTTT. Its protein is CAISDRRNTEAFF.

Details on this clone: Additional DNA sequences in this sample encode the identical CDR3. This chain connects TRBV19 to TRBJ2-1, with 7 positions matching TRBD1. Per germline, CDR1 LNHDA and CDR2 SQIVND (reference sequence). The CDR3 is made up of 16 amino acids. V lost 3 bases and J lost 4; bases outside the gene matches: 9. The CDR3 spells CASSIARTGFYNEQFF. The CDR3 nucleotides are TGTGCCAGTAGTATCGCCCGGACAGGCTTTTACAATGAGCAGTTCTTC.

The rearrangement uses TRBV9 and TRBJ2-1; no firm D call. This CDR3 has 12 residues. Between the trimmed V and J ends, which lost 4 bases and 3 bases, there was a span of 5 bases. Germline assignment: CDR1 SGDLS and CDR2 YYNGEE. CDR3 coding DNA: TGTGCCAGCAGCCCGAGCTACAATGAGCAGTTCTTC. Encoded protein: CASSPSYNEQFF.

A word on this clone: Germline is not matched at one junction end, which may reflect a read error. The genes are TRBV2 and TRBJ2-7, with D possibly TRBD1 on 6 matching bases. The CDR3 length is 14 residues. The germline CDR1 and CDR2 sequences are SNHLY and FYNNEI. CDR3 nucleotide sequence: TGTGCCAGCAGGGAAGCCGGGACAAATTACGAGCAGTACTTC. Its protein is CASREAGTNYEQYF.

The J gene is TRBJ2-5, the V gene TRBV29-1, with D possibly matching TRBD2 (5 bases). CDR3 length: 12 residues. Per the germline V gene, CDR1 is SQVTM and CDR2 is ANQGSEA. Trimming removed 0 bases from V and 5 bases from J, with 7 bases in between. In DNA form, the CDR3 reads TGCAGCGTTGAAGAGGGCGGGGAGACCCAGTACTTC. Encoded protein: CSVEEGGETQYF.

This clone has just one count. This sequence joins TRBV27 and TRBJ1-2, with a weak D call TRBD1 (5 bases). Trimming took off 2 bases at V and 5 bases at J, with 15 bases between the two ends. CDR3 size: 15 residues. Germline lookup yields CDR1 MNHEY and CDR2 SMNVEV (reference sequence). CDR3: CASSLGALGPYGYTF. Written as DNA, the CDR3 is TGTGCCAGCAGTTTAGGGGCTTTGGGGCCTTATGGCTACACCTTC.

The J gene is TRBJ1-2, the V gene TRBV27, with a tentative D call TRBD1 (5 bases). V lost 3 bases, J lost 2 bases, and 7 bases lay in between. The CDR3 has 13 residues. CDR1 is MNHEY, CDR2 SMNVEV, per germline (reference sequence). The CDR3 sequence is CASSLGPNYGYTF. The CDR3 region has the DNA TGTGCCAGCAGTTTGGGGCCCAACTATGGCTACACCTTC.

The chain recombines TRBV2 with TRBJ1-3, with D possibly TRBD1 on 6 matching bases. V shed 1 base and J shed 0 bases, with 10 bases lying between them. The CDR3 extends over 16 amino acids. Germline CDR1 is SNHLY and CDR2 is FYNNEI. CDR3 sequence reads: CASSEVGGASGNTIYF. The CDR3, as DNA: TGTGCCAGCAGTGAAGTAGGGGGGGCCTCTGGAAACACCATATATTTT.

The gene calls are TRBV6-4 and TRBJ1-1; no clear D. Germline CDR1 reads MRHNA; CDR2 reads SNTAGT. The CDR3 runs to 14 residues. V gave up 2 bases and J gave up 0 bases, with 7 bases separating them. The CDR3: CASSDEPMNTEAFF. CDR3 sequence (DNA): TGTGCCAGCAGTGACGAGCCCATGAACACTGAAGCTTTCTTT.

The CDR3 bases are TGTGCCAGCTCACCAACGGAAGGGAATAGGGGCAATGAGCAGTTCTTC. Protein product: CASSPTEGNRGNEQFF. The chain is built from TRBV18 and TRBJ2-1; D might be TRBD1 (5 bases). The CDR3 has 16 amino acids. Deletions cut 2 bases from V and 6 bases from J, with 17 bases between. CDR1 and CDR2 from the germline V gene are KGHSH and LQKENI.

The V gene is TRBV28, the J gene TRBJ1-5; 8 bases agree with TRBD1. V was clipped by 3 bases and J by 6 bases; unmatched bases: 7. Germline assignment: CDR1 MDHEN and CDR2 SYDVKM. This CDR3 spans 15 amino acids. The CDR3 sequence: CASSLDREATQPQHF. The CDR3 nucleotides read TGTGCCAGCAGTTTGGACAGGGAGGCTACTCAGCCCCAGCATTTT.

The rearrangement joins TRBV6-1 to TRBJ2-7, with a weak D call TRBD1 (6 bases). Germline V gene lookup returns CDR1 MNHNS and CDR2 SASEGT. The CDR3 loop spans 15 amino acids. V was clipped by 1 base and J by 5 bases, with 15 bases between them. CDR3 sequence: CASSEDWGRIDEQYF. The CDR3 nucleotides read TGTGCCAGCAGTGAAGATTGGGGGCGTATAGACGAGCAGTACTTC.